A selection of T cell receptor beta chains follows, all from one sample in a study of T cells in Graves' hyperthyroidism and ophthalmopathy. MiXCR, run by TCRdb on the multiplex PCR reads, gives a single entry per CDR3 protein. This sample has fewer than 350,000 distinct CDR3 sequences, with approximately 18% found just once. Sequencing used blood. The origin of the receptors is a man aged 45-65 years with Graves' ophthalmopathy. Both conserved end residues are part of each CDR3. D genes are given only for firm matches. Expanded clones are given a class, and other clones once, few, many or no size at all.

abundance	j_gene	v_gene	d_gene	CDR3nt	CDR3aa
once	TRBJ2-7	TRBV6-5	-	TGTGCCAGCAGTTACTCCCCGTTAGGGGCCTACGAGCAGTACTTC	CASSYSPLGAYEQYF
few	TRBJ2-3	TRBV24-1	TRBD2	TGTGCCACCAGTGATACGAATAGCGGGAGAGGGACAGATACGCAGTATTTT	CATSDTNSGRGTDTQYF
few	TRBJ2-1	TRBV20-1	-	TGCAGTGCTATCAAGGGGGAGCTGTCTGGTGAGCAGTTCTTC	CSAIKGELSGEQFF
-	TRBJ2-2	TRBV28	-	TGTGCCAGCAGTTCGGCACCAATCTACACCGGGGAGCTGTTTTTT	CASSSAPIYTGELFF
many	TRBJ2-5	TRBV11-1	-	TGTGCCAGCAGCTACCAAGAGACCCAGTACTTC	CASSYQETQYF
many	TRBJ2-3	TRBV28	TRBD2	TGTGCCAGCAGTGTCGTGACTAGCGGGATCACAGATACGCAGTATTTT	CASSVVTSGITDTQYF
-	TRBJ2-7	TRBV7-2	-	TGTGCCAGCAGCTTAGTTATCGGGAAGGGCGAGCAGTACTTC	CASSLVIGKGEQYF
-	TRBJ2-5	TRBV20-1	-	TGCAGTGCTGAGGGACGGACCCAAGAGACCCAGTACTTC	CSAEGRTQETQYF
many	TRBJ2-7	TRBV5-6	TRBD1	TGTGCCAGCAGCTTCTGGACAGGGGACCACTACGAGCAGTACTTC	CASSFWTGDHYEQYF
many	TRBJ1-1	TRBV20-1	-	TGCAGTGCTAGATGGGGGAAGGGTGAAGCTTTCTTT	CSARWGKGEAFF
-	TRBJ1-1	TRBV2	TRBD1	TGTGCCAGCAGTTCACAGGGGGCGGGCTCTGAAGCTTTCTTT	CASSSQGAGSEAFF
-	TRBJ2-3	TRBV6-1	-	TGTGCCAGCAGTTCCTCTTGGGATACGCAGTATTTT	CASSSSWDTQYF
few	TRBJ1-2	TRBV27	-	TGTGCCAGCAGTTCCCTTAAGGACTATGGCTACACCTTC	CASSSLKDYGYTF
few	TRBJ2-7	TRBV29-1	TRBD1	TGCAGCGTTGAAGATCAAGACAGGGGCACCTACGAGCAGTACTTC	CSVEDQDRGTYEQYF
many	TRBJ2-1	TRBV7-2	-	TGTGCCAGCAGCATTCAAGGACAGTCAACCAATGAGCAGTTCTTC	CASSIQGQSTNEQFF
many	TRBJ2-3	TRBV7-9	-	TGTGCCAGCAGTTTTTCCACAGATACGCAGTATTTT	CASSFSTDTQYF
-	TRBJ2-7	TRBV6-1	-	TGTGCCAGCACCATAGGGGGAGGGCCTGGAACCCACGAGCAGTACTTC	CASTIGGGPGTHEQYF
many	TRBJ2-3	TRBV18	-	TGTGCCAGCTCATCTCTAGGGGGGATCGGCACAGATACGCAGTATTTT	CASSSLGGIGTDTQYF
-	TRBJ2-7	TRBV11-2	-	TGTGCCACCGACTTTTTAAGTCCCTACGAGCAGTACTTC	CATDFLSPYEQYF
-	TRBJ2-7	TRBV11-1	TRBD2	TGTGCCAGCAGCTTAAGGGGGCTAGCGGGACCCTACGAGCAGTACTTC	CASSLRGLAGPYEQYF
few	TRBJ2-7	TRBV28	TRBD1	TGTGCCATTACGACAGGGGGCAGTTACGAGCAGTACTTC	CAITTGGSYEQYF
many	TRBJ2-7	TRBV27	TRBD1	TGTGCCAGCAGTCCACCCGGGACAGGGAGGTACGAGCAGTACTTC	CASSPPGTGRYEQYF
-	TRBJ2-2	TRBV12-3/TRBV12-4	TRBD1	TGTGCCAGCAGGCCCCCCGGGACAGGGGGCCCACCGAGGCTCACCGGGGAGCTGTTTTTT	CASRPPGTGGPPRLTGELFF
many	TRBJ1-5	TRBV6-2/TRBV6-3	TRBD1	TGTGCCGGAGGGGGCGCAGGCAATCAGCCCCAGCATTTT	CAGGGAGNQPQHF
-	TRBJ2-5	TRBV5-1	TRBD1	TGCGCCAGCAGCTCGGGCGGGGACAGGGGTTCCCCGGGGACCCAGTACTTC	CASSSGGDRGSPGTQYF
-	TRBJ2-1	TRBV7-9	TRBD1	TGTGCCAGCAGCCCCACGTATGGGGACAGGGGCTACAATGAGCAGTTCTTC	CASSPTYGDRGYNEQFF
-	TRBJ2-7	TRBV20-1	TRBD2	TGCAGTGCTAGAGATCTAGCGGGCCATTACGAGCAGTACTTC	CSARDLAGHYEQYF
many	TRBJ2-7	TRBV5-1	-	TGCGCCAGCAGCTTGGAGCCAGGCCTGGCCTACGAGCAGTACTTC	CASSLEPGLAYEQYF
many	TRBJ1-1	TRBV5-1	-	TGCGCCAGCAGCGCCCAACAGGTGGGGAACACTGAAGCTTTCTTT	CASSAQQVGNTEAFF
-	TRBJ2-2	TRBV13	TRBD1	TGTGCCAGCAGCCATGCAGGGGGCATCGGGGAGCTGTTTTTT	CASSHAGGIGELFF
-	TRBJ2-7	TRBV28	-	TGTGCCTGCAGTTTGTGGGCGGTTTCCTACGAGCAGTACTTC	CACSLWAVSYEQYF
many	TRBJ2-5	TRBV27	-	TGTGCCAGCCGAGACTTAGGGGATGTACAAGAGACCCAGTACTTC	CASRDLGDVQETQYF
few	TRBJ1-3	TRBV2	-	TGTGCCAGCCGCGGACAGTTCGTCTCTGGAAACACCATATATTTT	CASRGQFVSGNTIYF
few	TRBJ2-1	TRBV5-1	-	TGCGCCAGCAGCGATATAGCGAATGAGCAGTTCTTC	CASSDIANEQFF
many	TRBJ2-7	TRBV14	-	TGTGCCAGCAGCCAAGAAAAAGTTGGGCCCTACGAGCAGTACTTC	CASSQEKVGPYEQYF
-	TRBJ2-4	TRBV4-1	-	TGCGCCAGCAGCCAAGAAATGGCGGCAGGGGTGTCCAAAAACATTCAGTACTTC	CASSQEMAAGVSKNIQYF
-	TRBJ1-5	TRBV2	-	TGTGCCAGCAGTGGCCCGGACTGGCAGCCCCAGCATTTT	CASSGPDWQPQHF
few	TRBJ2-6	TRBV19	TRBD1	TGTGCCAGTAGTAGAGGGGACAGGTACCGCTCTGGGGCCAACGTCCTGACTTTC	CASSRGDRYRSGANVLTF
-	TRBJ2-7	TRBV15	-	TGTGCCACCAGCAGAGAGGCTAGCGACTACGAGCAGTACTTC	CATSREASDYEQYF
few	TRBJ2-3	TRBV9	-	TGTGCTAGCAGCGTAGGAGGCGGGTCTAGCACAGATACGCAGTATTTT	CASSVGGGSSTDTQYF
-	TRBJ2-3	TRBV9	TRBD2	TGTGCCAGCAGCAAGGGACTAGCTAGCACAGATACGCAGTATTTT	CASSKGLASTDTQYF
few	TRBJ2-7	TRBV7-2	-	TGTGCCAGCAGCTTATGGTTTCAGGCTAGCTCCTACGAGCAGTACTTC	CASSLWFQASSYEQYF
many	TRBJ2-1	TRBV11-3	-	TGTGCCAGCAGCCCCTCGGTGAACAATGAGCAGTTCTTC	CASSPSVNNEQFF
few	TRBJ2-6	TRBV24-1	-	TGTGCCACCTCACCCGGGTCAGGCAACGTCCTGACTTTC	CATSPGSGNVLTF
-	TRBJ1-5	TRBV5-5	-	TGTGCCAGAGTATCCCGGCTCGGAGTAAGCAATCAGCCCCAGCATTTT	CARVSRLGVSNQPQHF
-	TRBJ2-3	TRBV5-1	TRBD2	TGCGCCAGCAGCTTGGCTACTAGCGGGAGCACAGATGCGCAGTATTTT	CASSLATSGSTDAQYF
few	TRBJ2-1	TRBV12-3/TRBV12-4	TRBD2	TGTGCCAGCAGTTTGGAGCGGGGGTACAATGAGCAGTTCTTC	CASSLERGYNEQFF
-	TRBJ1-1	TRBV12-3/TRBV12-4	-	TGTGCCAGCAGATACAGTGTGAACACTGAAGCTTTCTTT	CASRYSVNTEAFF
few	TRBJ2-1	TRBV24-1	TRBD2	TGTGCCACCAGTAGGCCTAGCGGTGAGCAGTTCTTC	CATSRPSGEQFF
few	TRBJ1-6	TRBV20-1	-	TGCAGTTCGAGGGGGTCCTATAATTCACCCCTCCACTTT	CSSRGSYNSPLHF
few	TRBJ2-1	TRBV5-6	TRBD1	TGTGCCAGCAGCATGCTGGACAGGGGTGAGCAGTTCTTC	CASSMLDRGEQFF
few	TRBJ1-1	TRBV15	TRBD1	TGTGCCACCAGCAGATACCGACAGGGGACCACTGAAGCTTTCTTT	CATSRYRQGTTEAFF
many	TRBJ2-1	TRBV5-1	-	TGCGCCAGCAGCTTGGTGGGGGGGACAGACTTCGATGAGCAGTTCTTC	CASSLVGGTDFDEQFF
-	TRBJ2-7	TRBV28	-	TGTGCCAGCAGCTACTATAAATCCTACGAGCAGTACTTC	CASSYYKSYEQYF
many	TRBJ2-7	TRBV2	-	TGTGCCAGCAGTCCGGGATCAGGCACCTACGAGCAGTACTTC	CASSPGSGTYEQYF
-	TRBJ1-3	TRBV6-2/TRBV6-3	-	TGTGCCAGCAGCCCTCTGCCGGGGGACGTACCTGGAAACACCATATATTTT	CASSPLPGDVPGNTIYF
many	TRBJ2-3	TRBV2	-	TGTGCCAGCAGTAATATCGCGAGAGGCACAGATACGCAGTATTTT	CASSNIARGTDTQYF